The source of this T cell receptor beta chain is a study of vaccination effects on CD4 cells after COVID-19. Study background: Post-vaccine draws lagged the second dose by a median of 72 days.

The germline V gene encodes CDR1 KGHSH and CDR2 LQKENI. The CDR3 totals 16 residues. Trimming removed 0 bases from V and 5 bases from J; junction bases left unmatched: 6. Ahead of sequencing, the ViraFEST assay grew antigen-specific CD4+ T cells using viral peptide pools. With roughly 9 days of culture completed, CD4+ T cells were isolated. Participants got two doses of BNT162b2 or mRNA-1273 vaccine. Neither prior SARS-CoV-2 infection nor positive nucleocapsid antibodies were present in the vaccine recipients. Researchers reported culturing two million PBMC in each well, adding around 10 IU/ml IL-2 and about 9.6 ug/ml peptides. IL-2 medium took the place of half the medium on both days 3 and 7. Assay: immunoSEQ multiplex PCR; the TCRdb copy retains only in-frame clones and omits some. The sample includes some 25,000 clones, 60% to 85% of them seen just once. A note on this clone: Its antigen is not known.

The sequence was obtained from a human donor who received a COVID-19 vaccine. This specimen was CD4+ T cells from PBMCs cultured with HCoV-NL63 spike peptides, taken after COVID-19 vaccination. This chain connects TRBV18 to TRBJ2-2; 7 nucleotides match TRBD1. The CDR3 is CASSPPQTGYTGELFF. In DNA form, the CDR3 reads TGTGCCAGCTCACCACCCCAGACAGGGTATACCGGGGAGCTGTTTTTT.